The rows below give T cell receptor beta chains drawn from one sample of a study of Ad26.COV2.S vaccination and SARS-CoV-2 variants. Assay: immunoSEQ multiplex PCR; the TCRdb copy retains only in-frame clones and omits some. Here the sample spans a few hundred thousand clones, about nine tenths being singletons. The sequencing used peripheral blood, collected in a trial of Ad26.COV2.S vaccine versus placebo. The receptors derive from a person aged 18-60 years who received the Ad26.COV2.S COVID-19 vaccine or a placebo. CDR3s include the opening cysteine and the closing phenylalanine or tryptophan. The D gene is left open where the match is weak. The size entry is marked missing in some rows and otherwise reads once, few, many or a size class.

- | TRBJ2-1 | - | TRBV5-4 | TGTGCCAGCAGCGTTCTACTAGGTGATGAGCAGTTCTTC | CASSVLLGDEQFF
- | TRBJ1-2 | - | TRBV29-1 | TGCAGCGTTGAAGACCGGACCGCCTATGGCTACACCTTC | CSVEDRTAYGYTF
TRBD1 | TRBJ2-7 | - | TRBV2 | TGTGCCAGCAGCCAAGACAGGGACGACGAGCAGTACTTC | CASSQDRDDEQYF
TRBD1 | TRBJ2-7 | - | TRBV19 | TGTGCCAGTAGTATTTCAGACAGGGCAGCCTACGAGCAGTACTTC | CASSISDRAAYEQYF
TRBD2 | TRBJ2-3 | - | TRBV29-1 | TGCAGCGTTGACCGGCCGAGCGGGGGGCCAATCAGCACAGATACGCAGTATTTT | CSVDRPSGGPISTDTQYF
- | TRBJ1-4 | - | TRBV2 | TGTGCCAGCAGTGAAAGGGGCCCGACAAGAACTAATGAAAAACTGTTTTTT | CASSERGPTRTNEKLFF
- | TRBJ2-7 | - | TRBV5-1 | TGCGCCAGCAGCTTGAGGTGGTCCAACGAGCAGTACTTC | CASSLRWSNEQYF
- | TRBJ2-1 | - | TRBV5-1 | TGCGCCAGCAGCTTGAGGCAGGGGGGGAACAATGAGCAGTTCTTC | CASSLRQGGNNEQFF
- | TRBJ1-4 | - | TRBV5-4 | TGTGCCAGCAGCTTACCGGGGGGGGAAAAACTGTTTTTT | CASSLPGGEKLFF
- | TRBJ1-1 | - | TRBV6-4 | TGTGCCAGCAGTGCAACAGGGCGGAACACTGAAGCTTTCTTT | CASSATGRNTEAFF
- | TRBJ1-1 | - | TRBV7-3 | TGTGCCATCCGCGGGGGGGCGAACACTGAAGCTTTCTTT | CAIRGGANTEAFF
TRBD2 | TRBJ2-2 | - | TRBV3-1/TRBV3-2 | TGTGCCAGCAGCCCGGGAGGAGGGGAGCTGTTTTTT | CASSPGGGELFF
- | TRBJ1-4 | - | TRBV5-6 | TGTGCCAGCAGCATGGGGATTATGGGGAAACTGTTTTTT | CASSMGIMGKLFF
- | TRBJ1-5 | once | TRBV7-6 | TGTGCCAGCAGCAAGGCTATAGGGGATCAGCCCCAGCATTTT | CASSKAIGDQPQHF
TRBD1 | TRBJ2-3 | - | TRBV7-3 | TGTGCCAGCAGCCCCGGGACAGGGGCCCCTCCTAGCACAGATACGCAGTATTTT | CASSPGTGAPPSTDTQYF
- | TRBJ2-2 | - | TRBV9 | TGTGCCAGCAGTTCCGGCGGATCCACCGGGGAGCTGTTTTTT | CASSSGGSTGELFF
TRBD2 | TRBJ2-5 | - | TRBV18 | TGTGCCAGCTCCCAGACTAGCGGGGGACGGGGAGAGACCCAGTACTTC | CASSQTSGGRGETQYF
- | TRBJ1-2 | - | TRBV24-1 | TGTGCCACCAGGGACAGTAACTATGGCTACACCTTC | CATRDSNYGYTF
TRBD1 | TRBJ2-6 | - | TRBV7-9 | TGTGCCAGCAGCTACCCAGGGACAGGGGCGTCTGGGGCCAACGTCCTGACTTTC | CASSYPGTGASGANVLTF
TRBD1 | TRBJ2-7 | - | TRBV20-1 | TGCAGTGCTAGTACAGGGGCCTACGAGCAGTACTTC | CSASTGAYEQYF
- | TRBJ1-2 | - | TRBV19 | TGTGCCAGTACCCTCGGGGGGCAGGGTGGCTACACCTTC | CASTLGGQGGYTF
- | TRBJ2-2 | - | TRBV7-2 | TGTGCCAGCAGCTCCCCCCGGGGACCCGGGGAGCTGTTTTTT | CASSSPRGPGELFF
TRBD1 | TRBJ1-5 | - | TRBV18 | TGTGCCAGCTCACCAAACAGGGGTAATCAGCCCCAGCATTTT | CASSPNRGNQPQHF
- | TRBJ1-1 | - | TRBV7-3 | TGTGCCAGCAGCTCCGGACAGAGGCGGACTGAAGCTTTCTTT | CASSSGQRRTEAFF
- | TRBJ2-2 | - | TRBV29-1 | TGCAGCGTTGGACCCGAGGGATACACCGGGGAGCTGTTTTTT | CSVGPEGYTGELFF
- | TRBJ2-2 | - | TRBV9 | TGTGCCAGCAGCTTCCGGATCGGGGGTTCTTACACCGGGGAGCTGTTTTTT | CASSFRIGGSYTGELFF
- | TRBJ2-3 | - | TRBV21-1 | TGTGCCAGCAGCAAAGGCGGGTGCCTCAGGGCAGATACGCAGTATTTT | CASSKGGCLRADTQYF
- | TRBJ1-1 | once | TRBV3-1/TRBV3-2 | TGTGCCAGCAGCCATCCGGGCTTTGAAGCTTTCTTT | CASSHPGFEAFF
TRBD1 | TRBJ2-6 | - | TRBV4-1 | TGCGCCAGCAGCCGGTGGACAGGGACAAGGCCCTCTGTTGGCAACGTCCTGACTTTC | CASSRWTGTRPSVGNVLTF
TRBD1 | TRBJ1-1 | - | TRBV19 | TGTGCCACCCATCCGGGACAGGGAGCCGGAACTGAAGCTTTCTTT | CATHPGQGAGTEAFF
TRBD1 | TRBJ1-2 | - | TRBV7-2 | TGTGCCAGCAGCTTAGGGGACAGGAGTGGCTACACCTTC | CASSLGDRSGYTF
- | TRBJ1-1 | - | TRBV19 | TGTGCCAGTAGTCGGGCCGAGAACACTGAAGCTTTCTTT | CASSRAENTEAFF
- | TRBJ1-1 | - | TRBV6-5 | TGTGCCAGCAGCAAACAGGGAACTGAAGCTTTCTTT | CASSKQGTEAFF
- | TRBJ1-3 | few | TRBV6-5 | TGTGCCAGCAGTTCAGATGTAAACACCATATATTTT | CASSSDVNTIYF
- | TRBJ1-5 | - | TRBV7-2 | TGTGCCAGCAGCTTAGCGTTGGACTCCAATCAGCCCCAGCATTTT | CASSLALDSNQPQHF
- | TRBJ1-1 | - | TRBV15 | TGTGCCACCAGCAGAGTTGGAGGGAGGACTGAAGCTTTCTTT | CATSRVGGRTEAFF
TRBD2 | TRBJ2-3 | - | TRBV4-1 | TGCGCCAGCAGCCAAGAATCTCTAGCGGCAGATCGAGGGACGCAGTATTTT | CASSQESLAADRGTQYF
TRBD2 | TRBJ2-2 | - | TRBV7-8 | TGTGCCAGCAGCCGCGGGGCGGGGGGAGGCACCGGGGAGCTGTTTTTT | CASSRGAGGGTGELFF
- | TRBJ2-1 | - | TRBV11-2 | TGTGCCAGCAGCTTAGGTCCCCCCAAGGGCCACAATGAGCAGTTCTTC | CASSLGPPKGHNEQFF
TRBD2 | TRBJ2-7 | - | TRBV18 | TGTGCCAGCTCACCTGGCGTTAGCGGGGGGGAATCATCCTACGAGCAGTACTTC | CASSPGVSGGESSYEQYF
TRBD1 | TRBJ1-1 | - | TRBV5-6 | TGTGCCAGCAGCTGGGGGACAGGGTCTGAAGCTTTCTTT | CASSWGTGSEAFF
- | TRBJ1-2 | - | TRBV7-9 | TGTGCCAGCAGCTTTAATGGGGGCGCGAAGTATGGCTACACCTTC | CASSFNGGAKYGYTF
TRBD2 | TRBJ2-2 | - | TRBV6-5 | TGTGCCAGCAGTTATTGGGCGGGGGTGGCCGGGGAGCTGTTTTTT | CASSYWAGVAGELFF
- | TRBJ1-1 | - | TRBV2 | TGTGCCAGCAGTGATGGGGCGCTGAACACTGAAGCTTTCTTT | CASSDGALNTEAFF
- | TRBJ1-2 | - | TRBV6-5 | TGTGCCAGCAGTTACGGGCAGGTCTATGGCTACACCTTC | CASSYGQVYGYTF
- | TRBJ2-1 | once | TRBV9 | TGTGCCAGCAGCGTAGCCGGGTTAGGCCATGAGCAGTTCTTC | CASSVAGLGHEQFF
- | TRBJ2-6 | - | TRBV6-2/TRBV6-3 | TGTGCCAGCAGTTACAGAGGCAGACCCATAAGCTCTGGGGCCAACGTCCTGACTTTC | CASSYRGRPISSGANVLTF
- | TRBJ1-1 | - | TRBV28 | TGTGCCAGCAGTTCCCCGTTGGGGGGTTTAGACACTGAAGCTTTCTTT | CASSSPLGGLDTEAFF
- | TRBJ2-7 | - | TRBV11-2 | TGTGCCAGCAATATTTTAGGGTTTCAGTACGAGCAGTACTTC | CASNILGFQYEQYF
TRBD1 | TRBJ1-1 | - | TRBV25-1 | TGTGCCAGCAGCAAGACAGGGGGTGGTACTGAAGCTTTCTTT | CASSKTGGGTEAFF
TRBD2 | TRBJ2-3 | - | TRBV5-1 | TGCGCCAGCAGCTTGGGCGGGGGGGGCACAGATACGCAGTATTTT | CASSLGGGGTDTQYF
- | TRBJ1-2 | - | TRBV29-1 | TGCAGCGTCCCCCGATCCGAGGGAGGCTACACCTTC | CSVPRSEGGYTF
- | TRBJ1-1 | - | TRBV19 | TGTGCCAGTAGTATCACAGGAACTGAAGCTTTCTTT | CASSITGTEAFF
- | TRBJ1-2 | - | TRBV29-1 | TGCAGCGTTATACCGGGACCAAAGAACTATGGCTACACCTTC | CSVIPGPKNYGYTF